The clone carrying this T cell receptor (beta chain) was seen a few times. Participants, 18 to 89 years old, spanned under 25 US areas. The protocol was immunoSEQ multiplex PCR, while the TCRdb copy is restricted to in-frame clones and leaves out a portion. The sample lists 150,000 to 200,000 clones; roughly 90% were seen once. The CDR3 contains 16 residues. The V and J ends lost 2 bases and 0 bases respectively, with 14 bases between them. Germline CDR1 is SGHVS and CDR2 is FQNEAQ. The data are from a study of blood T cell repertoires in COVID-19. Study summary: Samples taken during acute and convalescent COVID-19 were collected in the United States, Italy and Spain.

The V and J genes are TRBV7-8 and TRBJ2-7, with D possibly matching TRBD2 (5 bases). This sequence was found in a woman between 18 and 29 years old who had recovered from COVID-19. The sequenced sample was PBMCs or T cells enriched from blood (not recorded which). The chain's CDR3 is CASSLRAKGSSYEQYF. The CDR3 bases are TGTGCCAGCAGCTTAAGAGCGAAAGGGAGCTCCTACGAGCAGTACTTC.